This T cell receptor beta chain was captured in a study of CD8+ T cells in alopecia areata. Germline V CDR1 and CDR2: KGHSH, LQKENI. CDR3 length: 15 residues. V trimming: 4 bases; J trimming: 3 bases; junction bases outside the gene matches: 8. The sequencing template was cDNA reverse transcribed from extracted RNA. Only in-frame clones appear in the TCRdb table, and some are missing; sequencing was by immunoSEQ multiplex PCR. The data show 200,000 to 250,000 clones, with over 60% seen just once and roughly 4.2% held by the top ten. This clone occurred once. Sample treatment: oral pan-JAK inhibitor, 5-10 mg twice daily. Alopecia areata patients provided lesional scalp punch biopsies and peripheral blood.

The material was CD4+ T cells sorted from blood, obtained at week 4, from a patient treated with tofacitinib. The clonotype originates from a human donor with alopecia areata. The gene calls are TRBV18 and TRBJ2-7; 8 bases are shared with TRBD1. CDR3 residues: CASSRGGQGFYEQYF. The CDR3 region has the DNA TGTGCCAGCTCACGGGGAGGACAGGGTTTCTACGAGCAGTACTTC.